The 31 T cell receptor beta chains below all came from one sample that was sequenced in a study of T cell responses to AZD1222 COVID-19 vaccine. Generated by immunoSEQ multiplex PCR, the TCRdb table keeps only in-frame clones and is missing some. The sample records more than 60,000 clones, roughly 84% being singletons. Sequencing used peripheral blood, obtained 28 days after the second AZD1222 dose. These receptors originate from an adult who received the AZD1222 COVID-19 vaccine.

This clone is a singleton in its sample. The rearrangement joins TRBV3-1 (or the pseudogene TRBV3-2) to TRBJ1-2; weak D call: TRBD1 (5 bases). Per the germline V gene, CDR1 is LGHDT and CDR2 is YNNKEL (reference sequence). The CDR3 extends over 16 amino acids. Trimming removed 5 bases at V and 4 bases at J, with 20 bases between. CDR3 sequence reads: CASSFLRDGKSYGYTF. The CDR3 region has the DNA TGTGCCAGCAGCTTCCTCCGGGACGGGAAAAGCTATGGCTACACCTTC.

This clone has more than one count but fewer than ten. The J gene is TRBJ1-4, the V gene TRBV11-2; no firm D call. The CDR3 runs 15 residues. Germline values: CDR1 SGHAT, CDR2 FQNNGV. With 5 bases removed from V and 1 base from J, the gap between germline ends came to 11 bases. The CDR3 is CASSGRHGTNEKLFF. The CDR3 DNA is TGTGCCAGCAGCGGACGCCACGGAACTAATGAAAAACTGTTTTTT.

As DNA, the CDR3 is TGCAGTGCTAGTTTCGGGCGGGGGGGCTACGAGCAGTACTTC. It translates to CSASFGRGGYEQYF. This chain uses TRBV20-1 with TRBJ2-7; 9 positions agree with TRBD2. V lost 3 bases and J lost 3; bases outside the gene matches: 6. Germline-derived CDR1 and CDR2 are DFQATT and SNEGSKA (reference sequence). The CDR3 totals 14 residues.

The rearrangement joins TRBV7-2 to TRBJ1-1, with D uncertain. The CDR3 runs to 13 residues. Germline V gene lookup returns CDR1 SGHTA and CDR2 FQGNSA. The V end lost 1 base, the J end lost 7 bases, and 10 bases lay between the germline ends. The DNA of the CDR3 is TGTGCCAGCAGCTTAGGGAAGCAGCTTGAAGCTTTCTTT. Protein: CASSLGKQLEAFF.

This chain connects TRBV9 to TRBJ1-3, with D maybe TRBD1 (5 bases). CDR1 and CDR2 (germline): SGDLS, YYNGEE. V shed 3 bases and J shed 0 bases, with 16 bases lying between them. This CDR3 has 17 residues. In DNA form, the CDR3 reads TGTGCCAGCAGCGCGCTGGGGCTCGCAAGCTCTGGAAACACCATATATTTT. Protein product: CASSALGLASSGNTIYF.

The chain recombines TRBV15 with TRBJ1-4; D not resolved. The CDR3 length is 15 residues. Germline CDR1 and CDR2: LNHNV and YYDKDF (reference sequence). V was cut by 0 bases and J by 4 bases, with 9 bases left in between. CDR3 DNA sequence: TGTGCCACCAGCAGAGATAATGGGATTAATGAAAAACTGTTTTTT. Its protein is CATSRDNGINEKLFF. Based on the CDR3 plus reference TRBV15 and TRBJ1-4, the full variable domain is DAMVIQNPRYQVTQFGKPVTLSCSQTLNHNVMYWYQQKSSQAPKLLFHYYDKDFNNEADTPDNFQSRRPNTSFCFLDIRSPGLGDTAMYLCATSRDNGINEKLFFGSGTQLSVL.

V gene TRBV24-1 combines with J gene TRBJ2-2, with 10 bases fitting TRBD1. The CDR3 length is 14 residues. After removal of 10 bases from V and 4 bases from J, the junction contained 5 bases not matched to a gene. Per the germline V gene, CDR1 is KGHDR and CDR2 is SFDVKD. CDR3 bases: TGTGCCACACGAAGGACAGGGGGCACCGGGGAGCTGTTTTTT. This translates into CATRRTGGTGELFF.

This chain connects TRBV14 to TRBJ2-2, with 8 bases lining up with TRBD1. Trimming cost V 3 bases and J 5 bases; bases outside gene matches: 5. The germline gives CDR1 SGHDN, CDR2 FVKESK. This CDR3 contains 15 residues. The CDR3 DNA sequence: TGTGCCAGCAGCCAGCGCAGGGGGCATACCGGGGAGCTGTTTTTT. It codes for CASSQRRGHTGELFF. Using reference TRBV14 and TRBJ2-2 for the parts outside the CDR3, the full variable domain is EAGVTQFPSHSVIEKGQTVTLRCDPISGHDNLYWYRRVMGKEIKFLLHFVKESKQDESGMPNNRFLAERTGGTYSTLKVQPAELEDSGVYFCASSQRRGHTGELFFGEGSRLTVL.

The V and J genes are TRBV5-1 and TRBJ1-5; D not certain. Between the trimmed V and J ends, which lost 7 bases and 2 bases, there was a span of 19 bases. Germline values: CDR1 SGHRS, CDR2 YFSETQ. The CDR3 is made up of 16 amino acids. CDR3 protein: CASSREGIHGNQPQHF. The CDR3 DNA reads TGCGCCAGCTCAAGGGAAGGGATACATGGCAATCAGCCCCAGCATTTT.

V gene TRBV5-4 combines with J gene TRBJ2-3; D uncertain. The V end was cut by 0 bases, the J end by 4 bases, with 9 bases between. The CDR3 is made up of 14 amino acids. Germline-derived CDR1 and CDR2 are SGHNT and YYREEE (reference sequence). CDR3 DNA: TGTGCCAGCAGCTTGGGCGGAAGGTCAGATACGCAGTATTTT. This encodes CASSLGGRSDTQYF.

V usage is TRBV9 and J usage is TRBJ1-4, with D perhaps TRBD1 (5 bases). This CDR3 is built from 15 residues. Germline V gene sequence: CDR1 SGDLS, CDR2 YYNGEE. V was cut by 2 bases and J by 4 bases, with 12 bases left in between. DNA of the CDR3: TGTGCCAGCAGCGTGACAGATCAGGGTAATGAAAAACTGTTTTTT. Translation: CASSVTDQGNEKLFF.

The chain combines TRBV19 with TRBJ1-5, with D unclear. Germline V lookup: CDR1 LNHDA, CDR2 SQIVND (reference sequence). The CDR3 consists of 15 residues. With 7 bases removed from V and 0 bases from J, the gap between germline ends came to 13 bases. CDR3 residues: CASKPDGYSNQPQHF. The CDR3 region has the DNA TGTGCCAGTAAACCGGACGGTTATAGCAATCAGCCCCAGCATTTT.

This clone was observed once. The chain uses TRBV5-1 and TRBJ2-7; tentatively, D is TRBD1 (5 bases). This CDR3 is built from 13 residues. Trimming stripped 0 bases from V and 7 bases from J, with 11 bases between. Germline loops: CDR1 SGHRS, CDR2 YFSETQ. The CDR3 nucleotides are TGCGCCAGCAGCTTGGCCCCAGGGCGGGAGCAGTACTTC. This translates into CASSLAPGREQYF.

The CDR3 DNA sequence: TGTGCCAGCAGCTACAGGGACAGCAATCAGCCCCAGCATTTT. Protein sequence: CASSYRDSNQPQHF. The V and J genes are TRBV7-2 and TRBJ1-5; D is perhaps TRBD1 (6 bases). Germline V gene data show CDR1 as SGHTA and CDR2 as FQGNSA. The CDR3 extends over 14 amino acids. Between the trimmed V and J ends, which lost 4 bases and 1 base, there was a span of 8 bases.

The rearrangement links TRBV2 to TRBJ1-5; D is perhaps TRBD1 (5 bases). V lost 8 bases and J 6 bases, leaving 20 bases between the germline ends. The length of the CDR3 is 15 residues. Germline V gene sequence: CDR1 SNHLY, CDR2 FYNNEI. For the CDR3, the DNA is TGTGCCAGCGGAAAGGGAACAGGAAGGTTTCAGCCCCAGCATTTT. It codes for CASGKGTGRFQPQHF.

The rearrangement joins TRBV6-4 to TRBJ2-1; 11 positions match TRBD2. Germline CDR1 is MRHNA and CDR2 is SNTAGT. V trimming: 4 bases; J trimming: 4 bases; junction bases outside the gene matches: 3. This CDR3 spans 15 amino acids. The DNA for the CDR3 is TGTGCCAGCAGTGCCGGACTAGCGGGTTACAATGAGCAGTTCTTC. Its protein product is CASSAGLAGYNEQFF.

The chain couples TRBV7-3 to TRBJ1-2; D not certain. This CDR3 has 13 amino acids. From germline, CDR1 is SGHTA and CDR2 FQGTGA. V lost 3 bases, J lost 7 bases, and 12 bases lay in between. In DNA, the CDR3 is TGTGCCAGCAGCTTGGGTCCAGGAGGTGGCTACACCTTC. This codes for CASSLGPGGGYTF.

The rearrangement links TRBV18 to TRBJ2-2; a weak D match, TRBD2 (6 bases). Germline CDR1 is KGHSH and CDR2 is LQKENI. The CDR3 has 16 residues. V was shortened by 2 bases and J by 4 bases, with 14 bases between the two germline ends. CDR3 protein: CASSPVEGSATGELFF. DNA of the CDR3: TGTGCCAGCTCACCAGTGGAGGGGTCGGCCACCGGGGAGCTGTTTTTT.

V usage is TRBV28 and J usage is TRBJ1-5, with 7 bases aligning to TRBD1. The CDR3 has 17 residues. Germline V lookup: CDR1 MDHEN, CDR2 SYDVKM. J gave up 1 base and V 5 bases, and 11 bases lay outside the gene matches. CDR3 coding DNA: TGTGCCAGCAGTGGGGCAGGTGGACAGGCAAGCAATCAGCCCCAGCATTTT. Protein product: CASSGAGGQASNQPQHF.

With regard to this clone: One junction end does not reproduce the germline sequence, and a read error may be involved. This chain joins TRBV7-2 and TRBJ1-2; D is unclear. The CDR3 is 14 residues long. In germline, CDR1 is SGHTA, CDR2 FQGNSA. CDR3 region: CASNLRGSDNGYTF. The CDR3 DNA is TGTGCCAGCAACTTAAGAGGGTCGGATAATGGCTACACCTTC.

J is TRBJ1-6 and V is TRBV15; D is uncertain. V was cut by 5 bases and J by 9 bases, with 11 bases left in between. The CDR3 extends over 13 amino acids. Germline-derived CDR1 and CDR2 are LNHNV and YYDKDF (reference sequence). CDR3 nucleotides: TGTGCCACCAGCGCCCCCGATCGTTCACCCCTCCACTTT. This sequence encodes CATSAPDRSPLHF.

This clone has only one observation. The rearrangement joins TRBV15 to TRBJ1-5, with no clear D. This CDR3 is built from 14 residues. In germline, CDR1 is LNHNV, CDR2 YYDKDF (reference sequence). Trimming shortened V by 1 base and J by 1 base, and 5 bases separated the two germline ends. The CDR3 DNA is TGTGCCACCAGCAGAGCGTCGAGCAATCAGCCCCAGCATTTT. Its protein is CATSRASSNQPQHF.

This clone was counted a single time. The chain carries TRBV5-1 and TRBJ1-6; D call uncertain. This CDR3 comprises 14 residues. V gave up 7 bases and J gave up 7 bases, with 15 bases separating them. Germline CDR1 is SGHRS and CDR2 is YFSETQ. The CDR3, as DNA: TGCGCCAGCGCCGGAGGGAAGGAGAATTCACCCCTCCACTTT. This gives the protein CASAGGKENSPLHF.

This clone was seen once. The chain joins TRBV7-9 to TRBJ2-1; D is unresolved. Germline-derived CDR1 and CDR2 are SEHNR and FQNEAQ (reference sequence). This CDR3 is built from 13 residues. The ends were cut back, 0 bases at V and 7 bases at J, with 7 bases in the middle. In DNA form, the CDR3 reads TGTGCCAGCAGCTTAGCTTTGGGGAATGAGCAGTTCTTC. Residues: CASSLALGNEQFF. Filled out from reference TRBV7-9 and TRBJ2-1, the complete variable domain reads DTGVSQNPRHKITKRGQNVTFRCDPISEHNRLYWYRQTLGQGPEFLTYFQNEAQLEKSRLLSDRFSAERPKGSFSTLEIQRTEQGDSAMYLCASSLALGNEQFFGPGTRLTVL.

The chain uses TRBV11-1 and TRBJ1-2; D gene ambiguous. With 3 bases removed from V and 1 base from J, the gap between germline ends came to 6 bases. Germline V gives CDR1 SGHAT, CDR2 FQDESV (reference sequence). This CDR3 region has 13 residues. The CDR3 region is CASSLEVNYGYTF. CDR3 bases: TGTGCCAGCAGCTTGGAAGTTAACTATGGCTACACCTTC.

This rearrangement joins TRBV7-2 to TRBJ2-1; the match to TRBD2 covers 12 bases. The junction had 13 bases not matched to a gene; V was cut back by 5 bases and J by 8 bases. Germline V CDR1 and CDR2: SGHTA, FQGNSA. CDR3 length equals 17 residues. The CDR3 coding sequence is TGTGCCAGCAGCCCCTACCCCCTAGCGGGGGGGATCGATGAGCAGTTCTTC. It specifies CASSPYPLAGGIDEQFF.

The chain uses TRBV10-1 and TRBJ2-3; D gene unclear. The V gene lost 4 bases and the J gene lost 8 bases, with 16 bases spanning the gap. There are 14 residues in the CDR3. CDR1 WNHNN and CDR2 SYGVQD come from the germline V gene (reference sequence). CDR3 residues: CASSGVGRMATQYF. The CDR3 nucleotides read TGCGCCAGCAGTGGGGTCGGTAGGATGGCTACGCAGTATTTT.

This clone was observed a handful of times. V is TRBV7-6 and J is TRBJ2-3, with unresolved D. The CDR3 sequence is 13 residues long. V gave up 5 bases and J gave up 3 bases, with 9 bases separating them. Germline CDR1 is SGHVS and CDR2 is FNYEAQ. The CDR3 region is CASSMVVTDTQYF. In nucleotides, the CDR3 is TGTGCCAGCAGCATGGTAGTTACAGATACGCAGTATTTT.

The chain couples TRBV5-6 to TRBJ2-5; 9 bases are a match to TRBD1. Trimming at V came to 2 bases and at J to 5 bases, leaving 10 bases not matched to a gene. The germline CDR1 and CDR2 sequences are SGHDT and YYEEEE. The CDR3 contains 16 residues. CDR3 protein: CASSFKGQGMGETQYF. CDR3 bases: TGTGCCAGCAGCTTCAAGGGACAGGGTATGGGCGAGACCCAGTACTTC.

The chain carries TRBV19 and TRBJ2-7, with a weak D call TRBD1 (5 bases). The germline CDR1 and CDR2 sequences are LNHDA and SQIVND (reference sequence). This CDR3 has 13 residues. Deletions cut 7 bases from V and 3 bases from J, with 13 bases between. CDR3 in DNA: TGTGCCAGTATAGGGGCGACGTTCTACGAGCAGTACTTC. Amino acids: CASIGATFYEQYF.

This chain connects TRBV3-1 (or the pseudogene TRBV3-2) to TRBJ2-7; D perhaps matches TRBD2 (5 bases). CDR3 size: 12 residues. Trimming took 4 bases from V and 5 from J, leaving 9 bases between them. CDR1 is LGHDT and CDR2 is YNNKEL in the germline V gene (reference sequence). Written as DNA, the CDR3 is TGTGCCAGCAGCCGAGGGTACAACGAGCAGTACTTC. This codes for CASSRGYNEQYF.